Listed below are T cell receptor beta chains from one sample, sequenced in a study of cytomegalovirus exposure and HLA in healthy donors. Assay used: immunoSEQ multiplex PCR; TCRdb lists only in-frame clones, some missing. The sample lists 200,000 to 250,000 clones, approximately 80% occurring once. Sequencing was carried out using PBMCs. Source of these receptors: a girl aged 5 to 17 in good health and CMV-seronegative. Both conserved end residues are part of each CDR3. The D gene is left open where the match is weak. Not every row has a clone size; where given, it reads once, few, many or a size class.

cdr3_nt cdr3_aa j_call v_call clone_size d_call
TGTGCCTCCCGGACCCGGGATCGCGGGGGCTACACCTTC CASRTRDRGGYTF TRBJ1-2 TRBV6-6 once .
TGTGCCTGGAAGACTAGCGGAATGAACACCGGGGAGCTGTTTTTT CAWKTSGMNTGELFF TRBJ2-2 TRBV30 . TRBD2
TGTGCCAGCAGCCAAGTCGTCGGACAAACAGCTTTCTTT CASSQVVGQTAFF TRBJ1-1 TRBV11-2 . .
TGTGCCAGCAGCGACAGGGGCGGCTACACCTTC CASSDRGGYTF TRBJ1-2 TRBV6-6 . TRBD1
TGTGCCAGCAGCCTAACACAGGGCTACGAGCAGTACTTC CASSLTQGYEQYF TRBJ2-7 TRBV27 . .
TGTGCCAGCACCCCCCAGGCGACCTCTGGAAACACCATATATTTT CASTPQATSGNTIYF TRBJ1-3 TRBV28 . .
TGCGCCAGCAGCTTAAGCAGGGAAGAGACCCAGTACTTC CASSLSREETQYF TRBJ2-5 TRBV5-1 . .
TGCGCCAGCAGCTCCCTCCCGTCCGAGACCCAGTACTTC CASSSLPSETQYF TRBJ2-5 TRBV5-1 . .
TGTGCCAGCAGCCCCGGGGGCTCCTACGAGCAGTACTTC CASSPGGSYEQYF TRBJ2-7 TRBV9 . .
TGTGCCAGCAGCCCTACAGGGTTCACAGATACGCAGTATTTT CASSPTGFTDTQYF TRBJ2-3 TRBV7-3 . .
TGTGCCAGCAGGCAGGGTAGCAATCAGCCCCAGCATTTT CASRQGSNQPQHF TRBJ1-5 TRBV28 . .
TGTGCCACAACAGGGGGCCTGGATCAGCCCCAGCATTTT CATTGGLDQPQHF TRBJ1-5 TRBV10-3 . TRBD1
TGTGCCAGCAGCTTGGGGGCCAGCCGATCACTGTTTTTT CASSLGASRSLFF TRBJ1-4 TRBV5-6 . .
TGTGCCAGTAGCACTACACCCTCTCCCATCTACGAGCAGTACTTC CASSTTPSPIYEQYF TRBJ2-7 TRBV19 . .
TGTGCCAGCAGTTTAGGGGAGGGGTACGAGCAGTACTTC CASSLGEGYEQYF TRBJ2-7 TRBV27 . TRBD2
TGTGCCAGCAGACACAGGGATCGCACTGAAGCTTTCTTT CASRHRDRTEAFF TRBJ1-1 TRBV6-5 . .
TGTGCCAGCAGTTTTACAGGGGGCACTAATGAAAAACTGTTTTTT CASSFTGGTNEKLFF TRBJ1-4 TRBV6-5 . TRBD1
TGTGCCAGCAGCCCTGACGGGGTTCCGGGATACAATGAGCAGTTCTTC CASSPDGVPGYNEQFF TRBJ2-1 TRBV11-2 . .
TGTGCCAGTAGTATAGTGGGGAGCTCCTACGAGCAGTACTTC CASSIVGSSYEQYF TRBJ2-7 TRBV19 few .
TGTGCCAGCAGCTTCCACAGGGGGGGCAACTATGGCTACACCTTC CASSFHRGGNYGYTF TRBJ1-2 TRBV9 . TRBD1
TGTGCCAGCAGCACGCGGGACTCTGGCTACACCTTC CASSTRDSGYTF TRBJ1-2 TRBV27 . .
TGTGCCAGCAGTTCTTGGACAGGGCTTATGAACACTGAAGCTTTCTTT CASSSWTGLMNTEAFF TRBJ1-1 TRBV27 . TRBD1
TGTGCCAGCACTATCCTCCGGGACGAGCAGTACTTC CASTILRDEQYF TRBJ2-7 TRBV2 . .
TGTGCCAGTAGGGGACAGGGGGACACTGAAGCTTTCTTT CASRGQGDTEAFF TRBJ1-1 TRBV11-2 . TRBD1
TGTGCCAGCAGCCCCGGCGGGGGCAAAGCTTTCTTT CASSPGGGKAFF TRBJ1-1 TRBV7-9 . .
TGTGCCAGCAGGCATCCGCCAGGGGATGGCTACACCTTC CASRHPPGDGYTF TRBJ1-2 TRBV6-4 . .
TGTGCCAGCAGCCCCACAGGGTTCAACTACGAGCAGTACTTC CASSPTGFNYEQYF TRBJ2-7 TRBV11-2 . .
TGTGCCAGCAGCTTGGGACAGGGGCGGGCTGAAGCTTTCTTT CASSLGQGRAEAFF TRBJ1-1 TRBV5-6 . TRBD1
TGTGCCAGCACCGAGGGGGACAGGGTTCAGCCCCAGCATTTT CASTEGDRVQPQHF TRBJ1-5 TRBV2 . TRBD1
TGTGCCAGTGCAACAGGGTACAACACTGAAGCTTTCTTT CASATGYNTEAFF TRBJ1-1 TRBV25-1 . .
TGTGCCAGCAGTACTCATGTGGGAGACGCGAATCAGCCCCAGCATTTT CASSTHVGDANQPQHF TRBJ1-5 TRBV28 . .
TGCGCCAGCAGCCAATACTATCAGGGTGCGAATGGCTACACCTTC CASSQYYQGANGYTF TRBJ1-2 TRBV4-3 few .
TGCGCCAGCAGCCAAGACTCGGCGGGGAGTTGCAATCAGCCCCAGCATTTT CASSQDSAGSCNQPQHF TRBJ1-5 TRBV4-3 . .
TGTGCCAGCAGCTTGTATCGGGGTCAAGTCGAAACTGAAGCTTTCTTT CASSLYRGQVETEAFF TRBJ1-1 TRBV5-8 . .
TGCGCCAGCACTGACCGGGACAGGGGAGATTCACCCCTCCACTTT CASTDRDRGDSPLHF TRBJ1-6 TRBV5-1 . TRBD1
TGTGCCAGCAGCCAACCTCAGGGCTCTGGAAACACCATATATTTT CASSQPQGSGNTIYF TRBJ1-3 TRBV6-1 . .
TGTGCCAGCACCACGAAGGGACAGGGCGACGAGCAGTACTTC CASTTKGQGDEQYF TRBJ2-7 TRBV7-9 many TRBD1
TGCGCCAGCAGCGTAACTAGCGGGAACACCGGGGAGCTGTTTTTT CASSVTSGNTGELFF TRBJ2-2 TRBV5-1 . TRBD2
TGTGCCAGCTCTCCGGACTCCGCGAACACTGAAGCTTTCTTT CASSPDSANTEAFF TRBJ1-1 TRBV18 . .
TGTGCCAGCAGCCAAGATCGCGTTGGTACGCAGTATTTT CASSQDRVGTQYF TRBJ2-3 TRBV14 . .
TGTGCCAGCAGTTACGGGACAGGGTCCTCTGGAAACACCATATATTTT CASSYGTGSSGNTIYF TRBJ1-3 TRBV6-5 . TRBD1
TGTGCCAGCAGTAGATCGACAGGGTGGTACACTGAAGCTTTCTTT CASSRSTGWYTEAFF TRBJ1-1 TRBV6-5 few TRBD1
TGTGCCAGCAGTTTATTCGGACAGGGGGCCTACGAGCAGTACTTC CASSLFGQGAYEQYF TRBJ2-7 TRBV28 . TRBD1
TGTGCCAGCAGTTCATCACAGGGTGTCTTTGGGGCTTTCTTT CASSSSQGVFGAFF TRBJ1-1 TRBV28 . .
TGTGCCAGCAGCGTTAGCGGGGGGGCCGAAGATTACTACGAGCAGTACTTC CASSVSGGAEDYYEQYF TRBJ2-7 TRBV9 once TRBD2
TGTGCCAGCAGTTCCTCGGGCGGAGGAAGAGGAACTAATGAAAAACTGTTTTTT CASSSSGGGRGTNEKLFF TRBJ1-4 TRBV28 . .
TGTGCCAGCAGTCCGGACAGGGGGCAGGTTGGGAACACTGAAGCTTTCTTT CASSPDRGQVGNTEAFF TRBJ1-1 TRBV7-9 . TRBD1
TGTGCCAGCTCACCCCAGGGGGCGGACACTGAAGCTTTCTTT CASSPQGADTEAFF TRBJ1-1 TRBV18 . TRBD1
TGTGCCAGCAGCCAACCCCTGGACTATTCACCCCTCCACTTT CASSQPLDYSPLHF TRBJ1-6 TRBV28 . .
TGTGCCAGCAGTGCCCGACAGGGTCATAGAACTGAAGCTTTCTTT CASSARQGHRTEAFF TRBJ1-1 TRBV28 . TRBD1